This TCR beta chain was sequenced in a study of beta chain features in type 1 diabetes. About the research overall: Regarding age, gender and cell yields, patients proved similar to healthy donors. All samples yielded 107,917,701 examined sorted cells. Findings and caveats of the study: Shortening that was moderate but significant affected the TCRB CDR3s of Type 1 diabetes patients in all four CD4+ subsets. Patients with type 1 diabetes showed fewer VDJ junction insertions and more deletions. Cells carrying high TCR expression could end up over-represented when cDNA is sequenced.

CDR3 length equals 15 residues. Trimming removed 2 bases at V and 1 base at J, with 10 bases between. Germline loops: CDR1 SGHNT, CDR2 YYREEE (reference sequence). Expressed TCRB transcripts got sequenced, as all isolated RNA was reverse transcribed. Produced via immunoSEQ multiplex PCR; TCRdb's table is partial and in-frame only. Seen here are 600,000 or so clones, 9.5% to 15% observed once, and the top ten hold around 0.12%. Concerning this clone: What it binds is unknown.

The chain joins TRBV5-4 to TRBJ2-1; D unresolved. This receptor was taken from a man aged 25-45 years with type 1 diabetes. Sequencing input: naive CD4+ T cells from blood. The CDR3 DNA reads as TGTGCCAGCAGCTTAGCTGCCGTTTCCTACAATGAGCAGTTCTTC. Translating it yields CASSLAAVSYNEQFF.